At least ten counts were recorded for the clone carrying this T cell receptor beta chain. As to time point: pre-sensitization, week 0. Described treatment: therapeutic diphenylcyclopropenone sensitization with weekly scalp DPC. Blood collection took place prior to placing each patch test. TCRdb fed the RACE reads into MiXCR, producing one record per CDR3 protein. The repertoire consists of about 39,000 distinct CDR3 sequences, with around 12% occurring once and the leading ten covering 4.5% to 6%. Germline values: CDR1 SNHLY, CDR2 FYNNEI. This CDR3 region has 13 residues. Between the trimmed V and J ends, which lost 7 bases and 6 bases, there was a span of 13 bases. These data come from a study of human T cells and chemical hapten exposure.

The sequencing used whole blood, collected in connection with sensitization to the hapten diphenylcyclopropenone (DPC). This sequence originates from a young woman with alopecia areata. Some clones in this sample may be carry-over from other donors' samples. The J gene is TRBJ2-4, the V gene TRBV2; D gene unclear. The CDR3 bases are TGTGCCAGCACCCAATGGGCGGCAAACATTCAGTACTTC. Translated, it gives CASTQWAANIQYF.